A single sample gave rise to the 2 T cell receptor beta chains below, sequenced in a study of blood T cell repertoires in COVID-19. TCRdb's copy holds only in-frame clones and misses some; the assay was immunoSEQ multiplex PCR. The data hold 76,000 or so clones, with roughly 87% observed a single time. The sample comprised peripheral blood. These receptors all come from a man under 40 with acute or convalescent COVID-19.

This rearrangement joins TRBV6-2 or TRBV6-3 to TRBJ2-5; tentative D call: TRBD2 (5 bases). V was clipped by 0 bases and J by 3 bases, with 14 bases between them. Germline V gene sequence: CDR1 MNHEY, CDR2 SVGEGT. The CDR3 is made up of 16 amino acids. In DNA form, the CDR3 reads TGTGCCAGCAGTTACTCGAGACGGCTGAGGGAAGAGACCCAGTACTTC. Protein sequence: CASSYSRRLREETQYF.

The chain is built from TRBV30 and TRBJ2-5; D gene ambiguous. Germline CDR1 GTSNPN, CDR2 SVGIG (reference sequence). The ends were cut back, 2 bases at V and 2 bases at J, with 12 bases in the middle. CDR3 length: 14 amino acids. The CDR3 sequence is CAWSISVRQETQYF. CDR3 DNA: TGTGCCTGGAGTATCAGCGTACGACAAGAGACCCAGTACTTC.